The sample holds a few counts of the clone carrying this TCR beta chain. Antigen: not known. This specimen comes from a study of cytotoxic CD8 clonotypes in ibrutinib-treated CLL. Study observations and caveats: Researchers report that baseline clonality outpaced age-matched healthy donors and tracked circulating CD8+ T-cell counts.

Investigators sought sequencing depths of between 1 in 200,000 and 1 in 1 million T cells. The table came from immunoSEQ multiplex PCR; TCRdb's copy has only in-frame clones and leaves some out. The table shows about 20,000 clones, with over 65% occurring only once. This CDR3 is 13 amino acids long. Trimming took 4 bases from V and 10 from J, leaving 14 bases between them. CDR1 is MNHNS and CDR2 is SASEGT in the germline V gene. The chain is built from TRBV6-1 and TRBJ1-5, with D hard to call. Sequenced here: PBMCs, sampled before ibrutinib treatment. The sequence was obtained from a human donor with chronic lymphocytic leukemia. The CDR3 is CASSVESTLPQHF. The CDR3 region has the DNA TGTGCCAGCAGTGTTGAGAGTACCCTACCCCAGCATTTT.